This T cell receptor beta chain was recorded in a study of T cells after yellow fever vaccination. Study conclusions and caveats: Although most clonotypes did not, a small share appeared in both CD4 and CD8 compartments.

Turning to this clonotype: The target antigen is unknown.

5'RACE template switching added a universal primer site and UMIs to TCR cDNA. In TCRdb, the 5' RACE reads were re-called with MiXCR into one record per CDR3 protein. Of 150,000 to 200,000 distinct CDR3 sequences detected, approximately 11% appear once; the ten largest clones hold around 34%. Germline V CDR1 and CDR2: SGHVS, FNYEAQ. This CDR3 contains 15 residues. Trimming stripped 3 bases from V and 6 bases from J, with 17 bases between. The chain uses TRBV7-6 and TRBJ1-1; possible D gene TRBD1, 5 bases. The specimen comprised CD8+ T cells sorted from PBMCs, sampled 15 days after the yellow fever booster vaccination. The receptor was isolated from a man between 18 and 35 years old who received the YFV17D yellow fever vaccine. The CDR3, as DNA: TGTGCCAGCAGCTTCGGGACCAACATTGACGCTGAAGCTTTCTTT. It is translated as CASSFGTNIDAEAFF.